A selection of T cell receptor beta chains follows, all from one sample in a study of T cell responses to AZD1222 COVID-19 vaccine. The table came from immunoSEQ multiplex PCR; TCRdb's copy has only in-frame clones and leaves some out. Altogether some 140,000 clones are present, approximately 88% being singletons, with the ten largest covering roughly 4.3%. The material was peripheral blood, obtained on day 0 of AZD1222 vaccination. The receptors stem from an adult in good health. The CDR3 runs from the conserved cysteine through the conserved F or W. The D gene is left open where the match is weak. Not all rows give a size; the values are once, few, many and, for expanded clones, a class.

CDR3 protein: CASTRSGYDNEQFF
CDR3 DNA: TGTGCCAGCACGAGATCCGGGTACGACAATGAGCAGTTCTTC
clone size: NA
J gene: TRBJ2-1
D gene: NA
V gene: TRBV28

CDR3 protein: CASSVPTRNTGELFF
CDR3 DNA: TGTGCCAGCAGTGTCCCCACACGGAACACCGGGGAGCTGTTTTTT
clone size: once
J gene: TRBJ2-2
D gene: NA
V gene: TRBV28

CDR3 protein: CASSLDGALDFYGYTF
CDR3 DNA: TGCGCCAGCAGCTTGGATGGGGCGCTGGACTTCTATGGCTACACCTTC
clone size: NA
J gene: TRBJ1-2
D gene: NA
V gene: TRBV5-1

CDR3 protein: CASSIGQGARRELFF
CDR3 DNA: TGTGCCAGTAGTATAGGACAGGGGGCGCGTCGGGAGCTGTTTTTT
clone size: NA
J gene: TRBJ2-2
D gene: TRBD1
V gene: TRBV19

CDR3 protein: CASSFSDSPLHF
CDR3 DNA: TGTGCCAGCAGCTTTTCCGATTCACCCCTCCACTTT
clone size: NA
J gene: TRBJ1-6
D gene: NA
V gene: TRBV7-2

CDR3 protein: CASTQGQGKGEQYF
CDR3 DNA: TGTGCCAGTACCCAGGGACAGGGGAAAGGCGAGCAGTACTTC
clone size: NA
J gene: TRBJ2-7
D gene: TRBD1
V gene: TRBV19

CDR3 protein: CASSERYSQPQHF
CDR3 DNA: TGTGCCAGCAGTGAAAGGTACAGTCAGCCCCAGCATTTT
clone size: NA
J gene: TRBJ1-5
D gene: NA
V gene: TRBV6-1

CDR3 protein: CASSAEGYENTEAFF
CDR3 DNA: TGTGCCAGCAGCGCCGAGGGGTATGAGAACACTGAAGCTTTCTTT
clone size: NA
J gene: TRBJ1-1
D gene: NA
V gene: TRBV5-5

CDR3 protein: CASSETGGGNSPLHF
CDR3 DNA: TGTGCCAGCAGTGAAACCGGGGGCGGAAATTCACCCCTCCACTTT
clone size: NA
J gene: TRBJ1-6
D gene: NA
V gene: TRBV2

CDR3 protein: CASSSSRQAEAFF
CDR3 DNA: TGTGCCAGCAGCTCATCGAGACAGGCTGAAGCTTTCTTT
clone size: NA
J gene: TRBJ1-1
D gene: NA
V gene: TRBV7-3

CDR3 protein: CASSYLGTGVYGYTF
CDR3 DNA: TGTGCCAGCAGTTACCTAGGGACAGGGGTTTATGGCTACACCTTC
clone size: NA
J gene: TRBJ1-2
D gene: TRBD1
V gene: TRBV6-5

CDR3 protein: CASTPRGYGYTF
CDR3 DNA: TGTGCCAGCACCCCGCGGGGGTATGGCTACACCTTC
clone size: NA
J gene: TRBJ1-2
D gene: NA
V gene: TRBV28

CDR3 protein: CAVQKGDEGSYEQYF
CDR3 DNA: TGTGCCGTCCAAAAGGGCGACGAGGGGTCCTACGAGCAGTACTTC
clone size: NA
J gene: TRBJ2-7
D gene: NA
V gene: TRBV6-5

CDR3 protein: CASSQEAAEKLFF
CDR3 DNA: TGCGCCAGCAGCCAAGAGGCCGCAGAAAAACTGTTTTTT
clone size: NA
J gene: TRBJ1-4
D gene: NA
V gene: TRBV4-1

CDR3 protein: CASSQFGTESSPLHF
CDR3 DNA: TGTGCCAGCAGCCAATTCGGGACAGAAAGCTCACCCCTCCACTTT
clone size: NA
J gene: TRBJ1-6
D gene: TRBD1
V gene: TRBV14

CDR3 protein: CASSLRDGGPGFSSTDTQYF
CDR3 DNA: TGTGCCAGCAGCCTCAGGGACGGGGGACCAGGCTTTTCTAGCACAGATACGCAGTATTTT
clone size: NA
J gene: TRBJ2-3
D gene: NA
V gene: TRBV7-6

CDR3 protein: CASRSGTEAFF
CDR3 DNA: TGTGCCAGCAGGTCGGGCACTGAAGCTTTCTTT
clone size: NA
J gene: TRBJ1-1
D gene: NA
V gene: TRBV28

CDR3 protein: CASSSDRSRGYTF
CDR3 DNA: TGTGCCAGCAGCTCTGACCGTAGTAGAGGCTACACCTTC
clone size: NA
J gene: TRBJ1-2
D gene: NA
V gene: TRBV28

CDR3 protein: CASSPPTTGLLREQYF
CDR3 DNA: TGTGCCAGCTCACCACCGACTACAGGGCTGTTGCGCGAGCAGTACTTC
clone size: few
J gene: TRBJ2-7
D gene: NA
V gene: TRBV18

CDR3 protein: CASSFEGRTNTEAFF
CDR3 DNA: TGCGCCAGCAGCTTTGAGGGACGGACGAACACTGAAGCTTTCTTT
clone size: NA
J gene: TRBJ1-1
D gene: NA
V gene: TRBV5-1

CDR3 protein: CASSQDGTGFGGYTF
CDR3 DNA: TGCGCCAGCAGCCAAGATGGGACAGGGTTTGGAGGCTACACCTTC
clone size: few
J gene: TRBJ1-2
D gene: TRBD1
V gene: TRBV4-1

CDR3 protein: CASGLALSGTEAFF
CDR3 DNA: TGTGCTAGTGGTTTGGCCCTCTCGGGCACTGAAGCTTTCTTT
clone size: NA
J gene: TRBJ1-1
D gene: NA
V gene: TRBV12-5

CDR3 protein: CASSGRRGQGAVGYTF
CDR3 DNA: TGCGCCAGCAGCGGGCGCCGGGGGCAGGGCGCCGTCGGCTACACCTTC
clone size: NA
J gene: TRBJ1-2
D gene: NA
V gene: TRBV5-1

CDR3 protein: CASSEQGKAGNTIYF
CDR3 DNA: TGTGCCAGCAGTGAACAGGGGAAGGCTGGAAACACCATATATTTT
clone size: NA
J gene: TRBJ1-3
D gene: NA
V gene: TRBV2

CDR3 protein: CAISDWGQGYNEQFF
CDR3 DNA: TGTGCCATCAGTGATTGGGGACAGGGCTACAATGAGCAGTTCTTC
clone size: NA
J gene: TRBJ2-1
D gene: TRBD1
V gene: TRBV10-3

CDR3 protein: CASSPGQGKIGGYTF
CDR3 DNA: TGTGCCAGCAGCCCCGGACAGGGAAAAATTGGCGGCTACACCTTC
clone size: NA
J gene: TRBJ1-2
D gene: TRBD1
V gene: TRBV7-8

CDR3 protein: CASKKSASTEAFF
CDR3 DNA: TGTGCCAGCAAAAAGAGTGCTAGCACTGAAGCTTTCTTT
clone size: NA
J gene: TRBJ1-1
D gene: NA
V gene: TRBV6-4

CDR3 protein: CASMGGLSGNTIYF
CDR3 DNA: TGTGCCAGCATGGGCGGGCTCTCTGGAAACACCATATATTTT
clone size: once
J gene: TRBJ1-3
D gene: NA
V gene: TRBV2

CDR3 protein: CASRIQGRYEQYF
CDR3 DNA: TGTGCCAGCAGGATACAGGGGAGGTACGAGCAGTACTTC
clone size: NA
J gene: TRBJ2-7
D gene: NA
V gene: TRBV6-5

CDR3 protein: CASTDPAGTNEKLFF
CDR3 DNA: TGTGCCAGCACCGACCCTGCAGGGACTAATGAAAAACTGTTTTTT
clone size: NA
J gene: TRBJ1-4
D gene: NA
V gene: TRBV7-2

CDR3 protein: CLRGGGLSYEQYF
CDR3 DNA: TGCCTTAGGGGCGGGGGCCTATCCTACGAGCAGTACTTC
clone size: NA
J gene: TRBJ2-7
D gene: NA
V gene: TRBV6-4

CDR3 protein: CASSLRGSTDTQYF
CDR3 DNA: TGTGCCAGCAGCTTAAGGGGAAGCACAGATACGCAGTATTTT
clone size: NA
J gene: TRBJ2-3
D gene: NA
V gene: TRBV7-3

CDR3 protein: CSASGGNQPQHF
CDR3 DNA: TGCAGTGCTAGTGGGGGGAATCAGCCCCAGCATTTT
clone size: few
J gene: TRBJ1-5
D gene: NA
V gene: TRBV20-1

CDR3 protein: CASSLRRGGQDTQYF
CDR3 DNA: TGTGCCAGCAGCTTACGACGGGGGGGCCAAGATACGCAGTATTTT
clone size: NA
J gene: TRBJ2-3
D gene: TRBD2
V gene: TRBV7-2

CDR3 protein: CASSSLGGPSTDTQYF
CDR3 DNA: TGTGCCAGCAGCTCTCTCGGGGGCCCTAGCACAGATACGCAGTATTTT
clone size: NA
J gene: TRBJ2-3
D gene: NA
V gene: TRBV9

CDR3 protein: CASSLGTRNTEAFF
CDR3 DNA: TGTGCCAGCAGCTTGGGTACAAGGAACACTGAAGCTTTCTTT
clone size: NA
J gene: TRBJ1-1
D gene: NA
V gene: TRBV7-8

CDR3 protein: CASSLVGYEQYF
CDR3 DNA: TGTGCCAGCAGCTTAGTAGGGTACGAGCAGTACTTC
clone size: NA
J gene: TRBJ2-7
D gene: NA
V gene: TRBV7-8